These T cell receptor beta chains were read from a single sample in a study of CD4 and CD8 cells across lung adenocarcinoma regions. A single record per CDR3 protein comes from TCRdb applying MiXCR to the PCR reads. The sample carries 15,000 to 20,000 distinct CDR3 sequences, approximately 50% recorded once. The sample taken for sequencing was CD8+ T cells from the margin of a lung tumor. Receptors were obtained from a male donor with lung adenocarcinoma. The CD4 and CD8 labels of this study may be unreliable. Both conserved end residues are trimmed from each CDR3. The order of the fields is V gene, clone size, J gene, CDR3 protein. A clone size is listed for some rows: how often the clone was seen (once, few, many), or a class if it is expanded.

>TRBV4-1|many|TRBJ1-4
ASSLTGTSDEKLF
>TRBV6-1|-|TRBJ2-3
ASIPEQGTDTQY
>TRBV14|-|TRBJ2-1
ASSHRPGGGSYNEQF
>TRBV7-2|-|TRBJ2-1
ASSQDVEQF
>TRBV14|-|TRBJ2-1
ASSQVDRGREQF
>TRBV6-1|medium-sized|TRBJ2-1
ASSITGGSYNEQF
>TRBV27|few|TRBJ2-3
ATSEQGARGGTQY
>TRBV6-1|-|TRBJ2-1
ASGPAGELPF
>TRBV14|many|TRBJ2-5
ASSQDYPGLAGRMVETQY
>TRBV12-3/TRBV12-4|many|TRBJ2-1
ASSLAGAWYNEQF
>TRBV6-1|once|TRBJ2-1
ASQERFYNEQF
>TRBV10-3|-|TRBJ2-5
FCTGDGGRDQDIQY
>TRBV10-2|-|TRBJ2-3
ASSMHRSDTQY
>TRBV11-3|medium-sized|TRBJ2-2
ASSPRDRRNTGELF
>TRBV6-5|-|TRBJ1-2
ASSSPSVSGKGYT
>TRBV10-1|-|TRBJ2-3
ASSEEGWSTDTQT
>TRBV4-1|-|-
ASSQEGDTRYEQY
>TRBV6-1|few|TRBJ2-3
ASSGGTTDTQY
>TRBV6-1|once|TRBJ2-3
ASREGLGDTQY
>TRBV10-2|few|TRBJ2-5
ASSESMVGVQY
>TRBV6-1|-|TRBJ2-4
ASSVGLAGFVHNEQY
>TRBV6-1|many|TRBJ2-7
ASGLVAAYEQY
>TRBV12-3/TRBV12-4|-|TRBJ2-5
ASSLGGVETQY
>TRBV6-1|few|TRBJ2-1
ASSESPGQGYEEQF
>TRBV14|once|-
ASSQDLDYEQY
>TRBV6-5|-|TRBJ1-6
ASSFVGPRDSPLH
>TRBV6-1|-|-
ASASGGRDTDTQY
>TRBV10-3|-|TRBJ1-3
ATKTGGSGNTIY
>TRBV6-5|many|TRBJ2-5
ASSYGGTTQETQY
>TRBV6-5|few|TRBJ2-1
ASSLAPPGYNEQF
>TRBV6-1|few|TRBJ2-3
ASTSPGAGGPPDTQY
>TRBV6-1|many|TRBJ1-5
ASSEAGVPRPQH
>TRBV7-2|few|TRBJ1-1
ASSLVVRTTEAF
>TRBV6-1|-|TRBJ2-4
ASSSGLGATNTQY
>TRBV6-1|-|TRBJ2-5
ASSGAGGAETQY
>TRBV6-1|-|TRBJ2-3
ASGDGSGSTDTQY
>TRBV6-1|-|TRBJ2-7
ASRGTDSYEQY
>TRBV6-1|medium-sized|TRBJ2-5
ASSEVSQETQY
>TRBV6-1|-|TRBJ2-5
AGRVAGGQETQY
>TRBV4-1|-|TRBJ1-2
ASSQVGRGARSNYGYT
>TRBV11-2|-|TRBJ2-6
ASSWGPGANVLT
>TRBV6-1|-|TRBJ2-3
ASSEAGRGVGETQY
>TRBV6-1|once|TRBJ2-2
ASSGRAVGTEELF
>TRBV4-2|-|TRBJ1-1
ASSHTPGTGGSEAF
>TRBV10-3|-|TRBJ1-2
AISGTRQYGYT